The source of this TCR beta chain is a study of patients and donors after allogeneic stem cell transplantation. The germline gives CDR1 LGHNA, CDR2 YNFKEQ. The ends were cut back, 0 bases at V and 7 bases at J, with 6 bases in the middle. The CDR3 consists of 13 residues. TCRdb called the RT-PCR reads again in MiXCR, with one record for every CDR3 protein. The sample has roughly 200,000 distinct CDR3 sequences; 35% to 45% are singletons. This clonotype was sampled from a human donor who was either an allogeneic HSCT recipient or a stem cell or donor lymphocyte infusion donor (not recorded which). It is not recorded whose cells these are; they may come from a transplant donor. Sequencing was done on a sample of blood, either unsorted or a sorted T cell fraction (not recorded which). V gene TRBV4-2 combines with J gene TRBJ2-2, with no clear D. This chain's CDR3 is CASSQELIGELFF. CDR3 coding DNA: TGTGCCAGCAGCCAAGAACTTATCGGGGAGCTGTTTTTT.